Included here is one T cell receptor beta chain sequence, with context. The antigen remains undetermined. The sample belongs to a study of T cells in Graves' hyperthyroidism and ophthalmopathy. Trimming removed 1 base at V and 3 bases at J, with 12 bases between. The V gene's germline CDR1 is LNHDA and CDR2 SQIVND (reference sequence). CDR3 length: 15 residues. Study findings and constraints: The model predicted ophthalmopathy a median approximately 6.3 months before onset.

There were TCR beta CDR3 regions amplified from RNA transcripts. HTBI primers drove first-round RT-PCR of the TCR CDR3. TCRdb recomputed calls from the multiplex PCR reads with MiXCR, one row per CDR3 protein. Of some 340,000 distinct CDR3 sequences listed, roughly an eighth are singletons. The receptor was isolated from a middle-aged woman with Graves' ophthalmopathy. What was sequenced was blood. This rearrangement joins TRBV19 to TRBJ2-5; a weak D match, TRBD2 (5 bases). For the CDR3, the DNA is TGTGCCAGTAGTATAGGAGGCCTAGCCGAAGAGACCCAGTACTTC. Its protein product is CASSIGGLAEETQYF. Drawing the rest from reference TRBV19 and TRBJ2-5, the complete variable domain is DGGITQSPKYLFRKEGQNVTLSCEQNLNHDAMYWYRQDPGQGLRLIYYSQIVNDFQKGDIAEGYSVSREKKESFPLTVTSAQKNPTAFYLCASSIGGLAEETQYFGPGTRLLVL.